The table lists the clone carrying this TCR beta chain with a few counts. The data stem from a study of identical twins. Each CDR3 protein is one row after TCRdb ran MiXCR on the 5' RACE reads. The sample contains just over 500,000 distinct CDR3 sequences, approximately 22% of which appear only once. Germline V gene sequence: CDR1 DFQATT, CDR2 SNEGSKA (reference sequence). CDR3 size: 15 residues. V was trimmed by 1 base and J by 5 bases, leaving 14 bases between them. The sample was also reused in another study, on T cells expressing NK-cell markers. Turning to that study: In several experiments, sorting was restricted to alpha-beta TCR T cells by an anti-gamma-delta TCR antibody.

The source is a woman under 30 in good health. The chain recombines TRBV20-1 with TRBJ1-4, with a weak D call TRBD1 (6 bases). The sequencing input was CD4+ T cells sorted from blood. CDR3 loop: CSARVGTGRNEKLFF. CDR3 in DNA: TGCAGTGCTAGAGTCGGCACAGGGAGGAATGAAAAACTGTTTTTT.